The source of this T cell receptor (beta chain) is a study of blood T cells in healthy people across ages. A sample-barcoded 5' primer and a J-beta primer mix were used in a second PCR of about 6 to 11 cycles. MiXCR was run by TCRdb on the 5' RACE reads, yielding one entry per CDR3 protein. The profile shows around 790,000 distinct CDR3 sequences, about 42% of them singletons. The CDR3 contains 13 residues. V lost 2 bases, J lost 6 bases, and 11 bases lay in between. Per germline, CDR1 SGDLS and CDR2 YYNGEE. The sequence was collected from a man in his 60s in good health. Sequenced input: blood. This rearrangement joins TRBV9 to TRBJ1-2, with D perhaps TRBD1 (5 bases). The CDR3 loop reads CASSVSAQDGYTF. CDR3 nucleotides: TGTGCCAGCAGCGTGTCGGCACAGGATGGCTACACCTTC.